These T cell receptor beta chains were read from a single sample in a study of Ad26.COV2.S vaccination and SARS-CoV-2 variants. Profiling relied on immunoSEQ multiplex PCR, and the TCRdb table lists in-frame clones only, not all of them. The sample includes roughly 680,000 clones, roughly 90% of them seen just once. Sample: peripheral blood, taken in a trial of Ad26.COV2.S vaccine versus placebo. The source is a person between 18 and 60 years old who received the Ad26.COV2.S COVID-19 vaccine or a placebo. Each CDR3 is given with its conserved first and last residue. The D gene is left open where the match is weak. Where a row states a size, it is once, few, many or the class of an expanded clone; other rows omit it.

j_call,d_call,clone_size,v_call,cdr3_nt,cdr3_aa
TRBJ1-2,TRBD1,NA,TRBV6-5,TGTGCCAGCAGTTCTCGGACAGGGTTGAACTATGGCTACACCTTC,CASSSRTGLNYGYTF
TRBJ1-1,NA,NA,TRBV6-6,TGTGCCAGCAGTAATTTCGGGGGGGCCACTGAAGCTTTCTTT,CASSNFGGATEAFF
TRBJ1-6,NA,few,TRBV7-9,TGTGCCAGCAGCTTGAGGGGGGATAATTCACCCCTCCACTTT,CASSLRGDNSPLHF
TRBJ1-3,NA,few,TRBV4-3,TGCGCCAGCAGCCAAGGGCCAGCCGGCTCTGGAAACACCATATATTTT,CASSQGPAGSGNTIYF
TRBJ1-3,NA,few,TRBV5-1,TGCGCCAGCAGCTTGGACGGCTCTGGAAACACCATATATTTT,CASSLDGSGNTIYF
TRBJ1-5,NA,NA,TRBV19,TGTGCCAGTAGTATAGCCCCTACCCTTAGCAATCAGCCCCAGCATTTT,CASSIAPTLSNQPQHF
TRBJ2-3,TRBD2,NA,TRBV3-1/TRBV3-2,TGTGCCAGCAGCCTTCGGGGGGTAGAGGAGACAGATACGCAGTATTTT,CASSLRGVEETDTQYF
TRBJ1-2,TRBD1,NA,TRBV7-9,TGTGCCAGCAGCTGGACAGGGGGCGCGGATGGCTACACCTTC,CASSWTGGADGYTF
TRBJ1-3,NA,NA,TRBV6-1,TGTGCCAGCAGTGAACGGAGACAGGACTCTGGAAACACCATATATTTT,CASSERRQDSGNTIYF
TRBJ2-5,NA,NA,TRBV5-4,TGTGCCAGCAGCTTGGCTAGGGGCATGGGTGAGACCCAGTACTTC,CASSLARGMGETQYF
TRBJ2-6,NA,once,TRBV7-9,TGTGCCAGCAGCTTAAGCGGCTCTGGGGCCAACGTCCTGACTTTC,CASSLSGSGANVLTF
TRBJ2-7,NA,NA,TRBV11-2,TGTGCCAGCAGCTTAGGGGCGGGGGCTTACTCCTACGAGCAGTACTTC,CASSLGAGAYSYEQYF
TRBJ1-3,NA,NA,TRBV2,TGTGCCAGCTCGGGGGCAGGGGCGCAAGTTGGGGCTTACGGAAACACCATATATTTT,CASSGAGAQVGAYGNTIYF
TRBJ1-4,TRBD1,once,TRBV19,TGTGCCAGTAGTATCCAGGGGGCTAATGAAAAACTGTTTTTT,CASSIQGANEKLFF
TRBJ2-2,NA,once,TRBV30,TGTGCCTGGAGTGCCCCCCGGGCAGGTCGGAAGGTCGGGGAGCTGTTTTTT,CAWSAPRAGRKVGELFF
TRBJ2-3,NA,NA,TRBV3-1/TRBV3-2,TGTGCCAGCAGCCAAGAAGGGGGGTGGAGTACGCAGTATTTT,CASSQEGGWSTQYF
TRBJ1-2,NA,NA,TRBV10-3,TGTGCCATCAGTGAGACGCGCTATGGCTACACCTTC,CAISETRYGYTF
TRBJ1-1,NA,NA,TRBV10-3,TGTGCCATCAGCAGCAGGGAGGACACTGAAGCTTTCTTT,CAISSREDTEAFF
TRBJ2-1,TRBD2,NA,TRBV7-9,TGTGCCAGCAGCCCAGGACTAGAGTTGGATGAGCAGTTCTTC,CASSPGLELDEQFF